The 25 T cell receptor beta chains listed next were all sequenced from one sample in a study of cytotoxic CD8 clonotypes in ibrutinib-treated CLL. Clones were read by immunoSEQ multiplex PCR, and TCRdb kept only the in-frame ones, dropping some. This table holds just under 70,000 clones, approximately 70% found once. Sequencing was performed on PBMCs, taken after 12 months of ibrutinib treatment. The receptors were sampled from a human donor with chronic lymphocytic leukemia.

The chain couples TRBV30 to TRBJ2-2; D is possibly TRBD2 (5 bases). CDR1 and CDR2 (germline): GTSNPN, SVGIG (reference sequence). CDR3 length: 16 amino acids. V lost 1 base and J 0 bases, leaving 12 bases between the germline ends. CDR3 sequence: CAWSGLRTSNTGELFF. In DNA form, the CDR3 reads TGTGCCTGGAGTGGCCTCCGGACTTCGAACACCGGGGAGCTGTTTTTT.

The chain is built from TRBV7-2 and TRBJ1-3; D remains unclear. The CDR3 totals 15 residues. Germline CDR1 and CDR2: SGHTA and FQGNSA. Trimming removed 2 bases at V and 0 bases at J, with 8 bases between. The CDR3 here is CASSLTSLSGNTIYF. CDR3 sequence (DNA): TGTGCCAGCAGCTTAACCAGCCTCTCTGGAAACACCATATATTTT.

This clone came up a few times. This rearrangement joins TRBV6-1 to TRBJ2-7; 9 positions agree with TRBD1. V shed 2 bases, J shed 4 bases, and the junction held 15 bases outside the gene matches. This CDR3 comprises 18 residues. Germline V gene data show CDR1 as MNHNS and CDR2 as SASEGT. The CDR3 DNA sequence: TGTGCCAGCAGTGAATTATATTCATGGACAGGGGAACTGTACGAGCAGTACTTC. It translates to CASSELYSWTGELYEQYF.

This chain uses TRBV2 with TRBJ2-1; 8 nucleotides agree with TRBD2. J lost 4 bases, V lost 2 bases, and 4 bases had no gene match. The CDR3 spans 15 residues. Germline CDR1 and CDR2: SNHLY and FYNNEI. The CDR3 loop reads CASSEMAGGYNEQFF. CDR3 nucleotides: TGTGCCAGCAGTGAAATGGCGGGGGGTTACAATGAGCAGTTCTTC.

In its sample, this clone was seen once. The chain recombines TRBV27 with TRBJ1-5, with 9 positions matching TRBD1. Looked up from germline, CDR1 is MNHEY and CDR2 is SMNVEV (reference sequence). V lost 1 base, J lost 7 bases, and 8 bases stayed unmatched. CDR3 length: 16 amino acids. The DNA for the CDR3 is TGTGCCAGCAGTTTATTGGGGACAGGGAAAAACCAGCCCCAGCATTTT. Its translation: CASSLLGTGKNQPQHF.

The chain joins TRBV5-1 to TRBJ1-4; TRBD1 is a possible D gene (5 bases). The CDR3 consists of 16 residues. Trimming took 0 bases from V and 8 from J, leaving 17 bases between them. Per the germline V gene, CDR1 is SGHRS and CDR2 is YFSETQ. The CDR3 DNA sequence: TGCGCCAGCAGCTTGGTACGGCCAGGGTGGAGCGAAAAACTGTTTTTT. Its protein is CASSLVRPGWSEKLFF.

This chain joins TRBV5-4 and TRBJ2-1, with D possibly matching TRBD2 (6 bases). This CDR3 has 14 residues. CDR1 and CDR2 from the germline V gene are SGHNT and YYREEE (reference sequence). Between the trimmed V and J ends, which lost 7 bases and 9 bases, there was a span of 20 bases. CDR3 coding DNA: TGTGCCAGCTCCAATCTCGGGGGTGGTCTTGAGCAGTTCTTC. Protein: CASSNLGGGLEQFF.

The CDR3 coding sequence is TGTGCCAGCAGCGCCTCTAGCGCCCAAGAGACCCAGTACTTC. Translation: CASSASSAQETQYF. The genes are TRBV7-3 and TRBJ2-5, with a weak D call TRBD2 (6 bases). The ends were cut back, 5 bases at V and 1 base at J, with 11 bases in the middle. Per germline, CDR1 SGHTA and CDR2 FQGTGA. The CDR3 loop spans 14 amino acids.

The rearrangement uses TRBV10-2 and TRBJ1-5; a possible D gene is TRBD1 (5 bases). Germline CDR1 is WSHSY and CDR2 is SAAADI. CDR3 length equals 13 residues. Trimming stripped 3 bases from V and 9 bases from J, with 12 bases between. The CDR3 DNA reads as TGCGCCAGCAGTGATCAGGGCCTGCGGCCCCAGCATTTT. It codes for CASSDQGLRPQHF.

The chain recombines TRBV2 with TRBJ2-7, with TRBD2 identical over 7 bases. Germline loops: CDR1 SNHLY, CDR2 FYNNEI. V was pared by 3 bases and J by 1 base, with 6 bases of the junction left unmatched. CDR3 length: 15 amino acids. The CDR3 DNA reads TGTGCCAGCAGTGAGGGGGGGGATCCTTCCTACGAGCAGTACTTC. Protein product: CASSEGGDPSYEQYF.

The rearrangement joins TRBV13 to TRBJ1-1; tentative D call: TRBD1 (6 bases). The CDR3 spans 13 residues. The germline gives CDR1 PRHDT, CDR2 FYEKMQ (reference sequence). Between the trimmed V and J ends, which lost 6 bases and 4 bases, there was a span of 12 bases. CDR3 bases: TGTGCCAGCAGTCGGGGGGCCGGCACTGAAGCTTTCTTT. Its protein is CASSRGAGTEAFF.

The V and J genes are TRBV10-1 and TRBJ2-2; D remains unclear. This CDR3 has 13 residues. The germline V and J ends were trimmed by 6 bases and 2 bases, with 7 bases remaining between them. Germline V gives CDR1 WNHNN, CDR2 SYGVQD (reference sequence). The CDR3 loop reads CASSNSNTGELFF. The CDR3 coding sequence is TGCGCCAGCAGCAACTCCAACACCGGGGAGCTGTTTTTT.

The gene calls are TRBV7-8 and TRBJ2-7; D is undetermined. The CDR3 length is 13 residues. CDR1 and CDR2 from the germline V gene are SGHVS and FQNEAQ. Trimming stripped 5 bases from V and 2 bases from J, with 10 bases between. The CDR3 bases are TGTGCCAGCAGCGCGGACCGGACCTACGAGCAGTACTTC. This gives the protein CASSADRTYEQYF.

The chain links TRBV7-9 to TRBJ1-2; D remains ambiguous. Between the trimmed V and J ends, which lost 3 bases and 4 bases, there was a span of 6 bases. This CDR3 contains 12 residues. Germline loops: CDR1 SEHNR, CDR2 FQNEAQ (reference sequence). The CDR3 nucleotides read TGTGCCAGCAGCTTCAAGGGCTATGGCTACACCTTC. Its translation: CASSFKGYGYTF. The variable domain in full, with the rest retrieved from reference TRBV7-9 and TRBJ1-2, is DTGVSQNPRHKITKRGQNVTFRCDPISEHNRLYWYRQTLGQGPEFLTYFQNEAQLEKSRLLSDRFSAERPKGSFSTLEIQRTEQGDSAMYLCASSFKGYGYTFGSGTRLTVV.

The chain couples TRBV7-9 to TRBJ1-1; D is ambiguous. The CDR3 runs 13 residues. CDR1 and CDR2 from the germline V gene are SEHNR and FQNEAQ (reference sequence). The V end was cut by 5 bases, the J end by 0 bases, with 7 bases between. The CDR3 DNA is TGTGCCAGCAGCATACAGATGAACACTGAAGCTTTCTTT. It translates to CASSIQMNTEAFF. Filled out from reference TRBV7-9 and TRBJ1-1, the complete variable domain reads DTGVSQNPRHKITKRGQNVTFRCDPISEHNRLYWYRQTLGQGPEFLTYFQNEAQLEKSRLLSDRFSAERPKGSFSTLEIQRTEQGDSAMYLCASSIQMNTEAFFGQGTRLTVV.

This chain joins TRBV28 and TRBJ1-6, with 7 bases identical to TRBD1. CDR3 length: 14 residues. Losses at the gene ends were 8 bases for V and 10 bases for J; bases not matched to a gene: 11. The germline V gene has CDR1 MDHEN and CDR2 SYDVKM. The CDR3 here is CASVLVGGSSPLHF. As DNA, the CDR3 is TGTGCCAGCGTATTGGTAGGGGGCAGCTCACCCCTCCACTTT.

In the case of this clone: One junction end does not reproduce the germline sequence, and a read error may be involved. The chain has TRBV30 and TRBJ1-3; D gene unclear. The germline gives CDR1 GTSNPN, CDR2 SVGIG (reference sequence). This CDR3 contains 12 residues. DNA of the CDR3: TGTGCCTGGAGTGGAACCCTCCGGGTCGTTATTTTT. This translates into CAWSGTLRVVIF.

This clone was detected a few times. V gene TRBV14 combines with J gene TRBJ2-3; 9 nucleotides align to TRBD2. The CDR3 runs 15 residues. Germline V gives CDR1 SGHDN, CDR2 FVKESK. V shed 5 bases, J shed 7 bases, and the junction held 10 bases outside the gene matches. CDR3 sequence: CASSWAGGPLNTQYF. Written as DNA, the CDR3 is TGTGCCAGCAGCTGGGCGGGGGGGCCTCTAAATACGCAGTATTTT.

V and J are TRBV10-3 and TRBJ2-2; D unresolved. This CDR3 region has 12 residues. Germline-derived CDR1 and CDR2 are ENHRY and SYGVKD. V was clipped by 0 bases and J by 9 bases, with 5 bases between them. The CDR3 sequence is CAISESGRELFF. The CDR3 DNA is TGTGCCATCAGTGAGTCGGGCCGGGAGCTGTTTTTT.

This clone was counted a single time. The V gene is TRBV28, the J gene TRBJ2-1, with D hard to call. CDR1 is MDHEN, CDR2 SYDVKM, per germline. V was trimmed by 5 bases and J by 0 bases, leaving 17 bases between them. CDR3 size: 17 residues. The CDR3 DNA reads as TGTGCCAGCAGTCCGTTTTCCGGGTCGCACTCCTACAATGAGCAGTTCTTC. Translated, it gives CASSPFSGSHSYNEQFF.

The chain uses TRBV4-2 and TRBJ1-1; D unresolved. This CDR3 is built from 16 residues. Trimming shortened V by 0 bases and J by 1 base, and 12 bases separated the two germline ends. From germline, CDR1 is LGHNA and CDR2 YNFKEQ. CDR3 region: CASSQDLVGGNTEAFF. The CDR3 nucleotides read TGTGCCAGCAGCCAAGATTTAGTCGGCGGGAACACTGAAGCTTTCTTT.

The genes are TRBV7-8 and TRBJ2-6; D gene ambiguous. Per the germline V gene, CDR1 is SGHVS and CDR2 is FQNEAQ. The V and J ends lost 5 bases and 0 bases respectively, with 11 bases between them. The length of the CDR3 is 16 residues. The CDR3 DNA reads as TGTGCCAGCAGCCCCCCGGTCAGCTCTGGGGCCAACGTCCTGACTTTC. This encodes CASSPPVSSGANVLTF. Variable domain in full (rest from reference TRBV7-8 and TRBJ2-6): GAGVSQSPRYKVAKRGQDVALRCDPISGHVSLFWYQQALGQGPEFLTYFQNEAQLDKSGLPSDRFFAERPEGSVSTLKIQRTQQEDSAVYLCASSPPVSSGANVLTFGAGSRLTVL.

Only a few counts were recorded for this clone. For the CDR3, the DNA is TGTGCCAGCAGTTCCTCCGGACAGTCTTTCGGGCAGTACTTC. Translating gives CASSSSGQSFGQYF. The genes are TRBV28 and TRBJ2-7; D is possibly TRBD1 (6 bases). The CDR3 totals 14 residues. The V end was cut by 4 bases, the J end by 9 bases, with 19 bases between. Germline V gene lookup returns CDR1 MDHEN and CDR2 SYDVKM. Looking up the rest from reference TRBV28 and TRBJ2-7 gives the full variable domain: DVKVTQSSRYLVKRTGEKVFLECVQDMDHENMFWYRQDPGLGLRLIYFSYDVKMKEKGDIPEGYSVSREKKERFSLILESASTNQTSMYLCASSSSGQSFGQYFGPGTRLTVT.

This clone was observed a single time. This chain joins TRBV30 and TRBJ1-1; D not certain. This CDR3 is built from 15 residues. Trimming left V 3 bases short and J 0 bases short, with 14 bases between. The germline V gene has CDR1 GTSNPN and CDR2 SVGIG (reference sequence). CDR3 sequence: CAWSQPRFVNTEAFF. DNA for the CDR3: TGTGCCTGGAGCCAACCCCGATTCGTGAACACTGAAGCTTTCTTT.

This clone was detected a few times. V and J are TRBV7-9 and TRBJ2-4, with D perhaps TRBD2 (6 bases). This CDR3 has 18 amino acids. The germline V gene encodes CDR1 SEHNR and CDR2 FQNEAQ (reference sequence). With 5 bases removed from V and 3 bases from J, the gap between germline ends came to 23 bases. The CDR3 loop is CASSLPVTGDGDKNIQYF. Written as DNA, the CDR3 is TGTGCCAGCAGCCTCCCTGTAACGGGGGACGGGGACAAAAACATTCAGTACTTC.